This T cell receptor (beta chain) originates from a study of T cells in Graves' hyperthyroidism and ophthalmopathy. Amplified TCR beta CDR3 regions came from RNA transcripts. In the first-round RT-PCR of the TCR CDR3, the HTBI primer set was used. TCRdb itself ran the multiplex PCR reads through MiXCR, one entry per CDR3 protein. The table has more than 550,000 distinct CDR3 sequences, roughly a sixth seen once. Turning to this clonotype: Its antigen is not identified.

Trimming removed 5 bases from V and 4 bases from J; junction bases left unmatched: 5. This CDR3 is 14 amino acids long. Germline lookup yields CDR1 DFQATT and CDR2 SNEGSKA (reference sequence). Study observations and caveats: Most thyroid-expanded clonotypes above 0.001 were also found in blood.

The PBMCs were taken from about 9.7 ml of fresh peripheral blood. The TCR comes from a woman aged 50 to 60 with Graves' hyperthyroidism that later progressed to Graves' ophthalmopathy. Input material: blood. The chain couples TRBV20-1 to TRBJ1-5, with 10 positions matching TRBD1. The CDR3 protein is CSAFRTGGNQPQHF. CDR3 bases: TGCAGTGCTTTTAGGACAGGGGGAAATCAGCCCCAGCATTTT.